This is a list of T cell receptor beta chains from one sample in a study of radiotherapy plus CTLA-4 blockade in lung cancer. Assay: immunoSEQ multiplex PCR; the TCRdb copy retains only in-frame clones and omits some. The sample has 60,000 to 70,000 clones, about 80% seen once. The specimen comprised peripheral blood, sampled from a patient treated with radiotherapy plus ipilimumab. The receptors come from a human donor with non-small cell lung cancer who had a complete response to radiotherapy plus ipilimumab. The CDR3 runs from the conserved cysteine through the conserved F or W. D genes are given only for firm matches. Size is stated for part of the rows, as once, few or many counts, or as a class when the clone is expanded.

cdr3_nt,cdr3_aa,clone_size,j_call,v_call,d_call
TGCGCCAGCAGCCAAGGGGCCGGGGACTATGGCTACACCTTC,CASSQGAGDYGYTF,few,TRBJ1-2,TRBV4-1,-
TGTGCCAGTTCTACAGGGTCGGATGGCTACACCTTC,CASSTGSDGYTF,-,TRBJ1-2,TRBV19,-
TGTGCCAGCAGCTTGGACTCCCTGGGCGGTGAAAAACTGTTTTTT,CASSLDSLGGEKLFF,-,TRBJ1-4,TRBV5-6,-
TGTGCCAGTAGTCAGGAGGGGCCCTATAATTCACCCCTCCACTTT,CASSQEGPYNSPLHF,once,TRBJ1-6,TRBV19,-
TGCGCCAGCAGCACCGGGCCCTCTAATGAAAAACTGTTTTTT,CASSTGPSNEKLFF,-,TRBJ1-4,TRBV5-1,-
TGTGCCAGCAGCCCCAGCCCCCAGGGCGGTGGGACCCAGTACTTC,CASSPSPQGGGTQYF,-,TRBJ2-5,TRBV7-2,-
TGTGCCAGCAGTTTATCCGTGACAGGGAACTATGGCTACACCTTC,CASSLSVTGNYGYTF,-,TRBJ1-2,TRBV28,TRBD1
TGTGCCAGCAGCCCTTATTATGGGACAAGAACTTTTGAAGCTTTCTTT,CASSPYYGTRTFEAFF,-,TRBJ1-1,TRBV7-8,-
TGTGCCAGCAGTCCCGACAGCGGGAATGAAAAACTGTTTTTT,CASSPDSGNEKLFF,once,TRBJ1-4,TRBV2,-
TGTGCCAGCAGTTTAACAGGGAGGGGGAGCACAGATACGCAGTATTTT,CASSLTGRGSTDTQYF,-,TRBJ2-3,TRBV27,-
TGTGCCAGCTCACCACCGGGCGGGGCCCAAGAGACCCAGTACTTC,CASSPPGGAQETQYF,-,TRBJ2-5,TRBV18,-
TGTGCCAGCAGCCTTGCAGGCTCTGGGGCCAACGTCCTGACTTTC,CASSLAGSGANVLTF,-,TRBJ2-6,TRBV2,-
TGTGCCAGCAGCTGGGCAGGGGCCCAAACATATGGCTACACCTTC,CASSWAGAQTYGYTF,-,TRBJ1-2,TRBV7-9,-
TGTGCCAGCAGTGTAGGGCTACCAGATACGCAGTATTTT,CASSVGLPDTQYF,-,TRBJ2-3,TRBV6-1,-
TGTGCCAGCAGCTCTGCCACCGGAGGGCCCCAGCATTTT,CASSSATGGPQHF,-,TRBJ1-5,TRBV7-9,-
TGTGCCAGCAGCGCCGGCGGAGCCCGGGGGAATTCACCCCTCCACTTT,CASSAGGARGNSPLHF,-,TRBJ1-6,TRBV9,-
TGTGCCAGCAGCGATTATGGGTGGTATACAGGGGTGGGTGGCTACACCTTC,CASSDYGWYTGVGGYTF,-,TRBJ1-2,TRBV27,TRBD1
TGTGCCAGCAGCAAAGACAGGGGGGAGTGCTACGAGCAGTACTTC,CASSKDRGECYEQYF,once,TRBJ2-7,TRBV21-1,-
TGTGCCAGTAGTATAGGTTGGCTAGCGGGTCCCCAAGAGACCCAGTACTTC,CASSIGWLAGPQETQYF,-,TRBJ2-5,TRBV19,TRBD2
TGCGCCAGCAGCTTGGGGGACAGGGAGGACACCGGGGAGCTGTTTTTT,CASSLGDREDTGELFF,-,TRBJ2-2,TRBV5-1,TRBD1
TGTGCCAGCAGCCATCCGGGACAGGGGGCGTACGAGCAGTACTTC,CASSHPGQGAYEQYF,-,TRBJ2-7,TRBV14,TRBD1
TGTGCCAGCTCACCAAGCTCATTTTGGGGCATTAACACCGGGGAGCTGTTTTTT,CASSPSSFWGINTGELFF,-,TRBJ2-2,TRBV18,-
TGTGCCAGCACCCGTCGACAGGGTGCCATGGAAGCTTTCTTT,CASTRRQGAMEAFF,-,TRBJ1-1,TRBV13,TRBD1
TGTGCCAGCTCACCAATCCAGGGGGCGCGGGAAGAACTGTTTTTT,CASSPIQGAREELFF,-,TRBJ1-4,TRBV18,TRBD1
TGCGCCAGCAGCTCCTCCATAGCGGCACTACACAATGAGCAGTTCTTC,CASSSSIAALHNEQFF,-,TRBJ2-1,TRBV5-1,-
TGTGCTAGCAGCTTACGGGGAAAGAACACCGGGGAGCTGTTTTTT,CASSLRGKNTGELFF,few,TRBJ2-2,TRBV7-7,-
TGCGCCAGCAGCACAGGACTAGCGGGACCTTACAATGAGCAGTTCTTC,CASSTGLAGPYNEQFF,-,TRBJ2-1,TRBV5-1,TRBD2
TGTGCCAGCAGCTTCCGGGACAGGGGCTTCCCTGAAGCTTTCTTT,CASSFRDRGFPEAFF,-,TRBJ1-1,TRBV5-4,TRBD1
TGCGCCAGCAGTCCCATTTTGAACCCCGGGGGTGGAAACACCATATATTTT,CASSPILNPGGGNTIYF,-,TRBJ1-3,TRBV23-1,-
TGTGCCAGCAGTTACCCATCTACAGCGAACACTGAAGCTTTCTTT,CASSYPSTANTEAFF,-,TRBJ1-1,TRBV6-6,-
TGCGCCAGCAGCCAGGACAGGATGGATGAAAAACTGTTTTTT,CASSQDRMDEKLFF,-,TRBJ1-4,TRBV4-3,TRBD1
TGTGCCAGCATGAAGGACTCCCTGGGAGGAAACACCATATATTTT,CASMKDSLGGNTIYF,-,TRBJ1-3,TRBV14,-
TGCAGCGTTGAGGGTGCAGCTAACTATGGCTACACCTTC,CSVEGAANYGYTF,-,TRBJ1-2,TRBV29-1,-
TGTGCCAGCAGGAGGGCAGGGCCGACTAGCGGGAGGAGGACTGGCACCGGGGAGCTGTTTTTT,CASRRAGPTSGRRTGTGELFF,-,TRBJ2-2,TRBV21-1,-
TGTGCCATCAGTGAGTCGCGGGAGAGGAATGAGCAGTTCTTC,CAISESRERNEQFF,-,TRBJ2-1,TRBV10-3,TRBD2